The clone carrying this T cell receptor beta chain was observed a handful of times. The sample originates from a study of T-cell reconstitution after alpha-beta-depleted transplantation in children. V lost 4 bases and J lost 5; bases outside the gene matches: 7. The germline V gene has CDR1 SNHLY and CDR2 FYNNEI. This CDR3 comprises 16 residues. Unique molecular identifiers tagged the TCRbeta library. TCRdb reanalysed the PCR reads using MiXCR and keeps one entry per CDR3 protein. The sample holds approximately 420,000 distinct CDR3 sequences, approximately 10% seen once. V usage is TRBV2 and J usage is TRBJ2-3; 12 nucleotides align to TRBD2. This clonotype originated in a human donor who donated a stem cell graft to a child with acute myeloid leukemia. Specimen: PBMCs from the stem cell graft donor, collected from the stem cell graft. The CDR3: CASSAGLAGVRDTQYF. The CDR3, as DNA: TGTGCCAGCAGTGCGGGACTAGCGGGTGTTAGAGATACGCAGTATTTT.